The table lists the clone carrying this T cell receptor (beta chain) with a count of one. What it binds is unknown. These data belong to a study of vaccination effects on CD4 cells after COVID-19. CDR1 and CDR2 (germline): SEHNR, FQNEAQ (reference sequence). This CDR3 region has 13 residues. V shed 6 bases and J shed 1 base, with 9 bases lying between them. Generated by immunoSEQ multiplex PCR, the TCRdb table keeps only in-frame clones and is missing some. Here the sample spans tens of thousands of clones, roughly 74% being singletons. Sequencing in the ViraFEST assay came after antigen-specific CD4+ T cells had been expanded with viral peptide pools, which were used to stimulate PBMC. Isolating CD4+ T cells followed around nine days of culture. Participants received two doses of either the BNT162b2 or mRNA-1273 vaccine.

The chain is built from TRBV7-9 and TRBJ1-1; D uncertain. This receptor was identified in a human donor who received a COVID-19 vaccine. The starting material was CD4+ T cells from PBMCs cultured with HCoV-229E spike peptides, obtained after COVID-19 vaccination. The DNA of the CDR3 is TGTGCCAGCAGTCGCAATGGGAACACTGAAGCTTTCTTT. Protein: CASSRNGNTEAFF.